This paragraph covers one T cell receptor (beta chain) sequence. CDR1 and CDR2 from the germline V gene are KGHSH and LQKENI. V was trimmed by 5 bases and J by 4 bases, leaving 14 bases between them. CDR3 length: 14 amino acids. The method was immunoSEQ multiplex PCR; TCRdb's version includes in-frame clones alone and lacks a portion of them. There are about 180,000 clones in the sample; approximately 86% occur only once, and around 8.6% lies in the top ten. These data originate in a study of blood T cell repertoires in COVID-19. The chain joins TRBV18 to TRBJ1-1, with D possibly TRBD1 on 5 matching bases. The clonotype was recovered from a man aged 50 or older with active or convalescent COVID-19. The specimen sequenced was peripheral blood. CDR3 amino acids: CASSEVRVGTEAFF. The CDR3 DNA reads TGTGCCAGCTCAGAAGTCAGGGTGGGCACTGAAGCTTTCTTT.